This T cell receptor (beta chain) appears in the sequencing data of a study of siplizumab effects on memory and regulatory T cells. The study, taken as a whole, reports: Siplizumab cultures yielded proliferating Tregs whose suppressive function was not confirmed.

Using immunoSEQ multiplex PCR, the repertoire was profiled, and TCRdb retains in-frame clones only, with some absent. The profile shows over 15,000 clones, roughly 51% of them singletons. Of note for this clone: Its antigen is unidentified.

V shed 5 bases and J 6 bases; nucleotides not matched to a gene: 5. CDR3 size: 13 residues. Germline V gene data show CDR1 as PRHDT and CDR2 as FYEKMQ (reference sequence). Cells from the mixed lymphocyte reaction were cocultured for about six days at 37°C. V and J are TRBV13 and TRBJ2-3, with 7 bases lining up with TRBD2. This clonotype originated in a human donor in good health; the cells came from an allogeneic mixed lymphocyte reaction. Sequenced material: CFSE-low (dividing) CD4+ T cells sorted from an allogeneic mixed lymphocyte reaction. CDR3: CASSTSAGDTQYF. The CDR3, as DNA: TGTGCCAGCAGCACTAGCGCTGGGGATACGCAGTATTTT.